A selection of T cell receptor beta chains follows, all from one sample in a study of blood T cell repertoires in COVID-19. The method was immunoSEQ multiplex PCR; TCRdb's version includes in-frame clones alone and lacks a portion of them. The sample comprises 150,000 to 200,000 clones, 65% to 90% of which are singletons, and 1.5% rests with the top ten. Source material: peripheral blood. The receptors shown here come from a human donor in a cohort sampled during active COVID-19. Each CDR3 is given with its conserved first and last residue. A D gene is named only where the DNA matches it firmly. Clone size is given for some rows only: seen once, a few or many times, or a class if the clone is expanded.

j_call d_call v_call clone_size cdr3_aa cdr3_nt
TRBJ2-5 - TRBV6-2/TRBV6-3 - CASSRGLGETQYF TGTGCCAGCAGCAGGGGATTAGGAGAGACCCAGTACTTC
TRBJ2-7 - TRBV18 once CASSPLGDEQYF TGTGCCAGCTCACCACTCGGGGACGAGCAGTACTTC
TRBJ2-7 TRBD2 TRBV5-4 - CASSSGLAGVNEQYF TGTGCCAGCAGCTCGGGGCTAGCGGGAGTCAACGAGCAGTACTTC
TRBJ2-2 TRBD2 TRBV5-1 - CASSLAAGRGTGELFF TGCGCCAGCAGCTTGGCAGCAGGGAGGGGCACCGGGGAGCTGTTTTTT
TRBJ2-7 TRBD1 TRBV9 - CASSPRAGGSYEQYF TGTGCCAGCAGCCCCAGGGCAGGGGGATCCTACGAGCAGTACTTC
TRBJ1-2 - TRBV24-1 - CATSDLIRGGGYTF TGTGCCACCAGTGATTTGATCCGGGGTGGAGGCTACACCTTC
TRBJ2-7 - TRBV5-5 - CASLSGTGNYEQYF TGTGCCAGCTTGAGCGGGACAGGAAACTACGAGCAGTACTTC
TRBJ1-2 - TRBV3-1/TRBV3-2 few CASSHDPGGDYGYTF TGTGCCAGCAGCCATGACCCGGGGGGTGATTATGGCTACACCTTC
TRBJ1-1 TRBD1 TRBV12-5 - CASGLVLDRTGVLAFF TGTGCTAGTGGTTTGGTACTGGATAGAACAGGGGTTTTGGCTTTCTTT
TRBJ2-4 TRBD2 TRBV2 - CASESSGRGRNIQYF TGTGCCAGTGAGTCTAGCGGGAGGGGGAGAAACATTCAGTACTTC
TRBJ2-7 - TRBV5-1 - CASSLGGPQLTEQYF TGCGCCAGCAGCTTGGGGGGGCCCCAGCTCACGGAGCAGTACTTC
TRBJ2-7 TRBD1 TRBV7-9 few CASATGGAEQYF TGTGCCAGCGCAACAGGGGGCGCCGAGCAGTACTTC
TRBJ2-7 TRBD1 TRBV4-3 - CASSQETGHYEQYF TGCGCCAGCAGCCAAGAGACAGGGCACTACGAGCAGTACTTC
TRBJ2-7 TRBD2 TRBV3-1/TRBV3-2 once CASSQGLAVYEQYF TGTGCCAGCAGCCAGGGACTAGCGGTGTACGAGCAGTACTTC
TRBJ1-2 TRBD1 TRBV7-9 - CASSLEAGGAYGYTF TGTGCCAGCAGCTTAGAGGCAGGGGGCGCCTATGGCTACACCTTC
TRBJ2-7 - TRBV4-3 - CASSYETGRYEQYF TGCGCCAGCAGCTACGAGACAGGGAGGTACGAGCAGTACTTC
TRBJ2-7 - TRBV11-1 few CASSLGASAEQYF TGTGCCAGCAGCTTAGGGGCTAGCGCCGAGCAGTACTTC
TRBJ1-5 TRBD1 TRBV2 - CASSEDRGGQPQHF TGTGCCAGCAGTGAGGACAGGGGTGGACAGCCCCAGCATTTT
TRBJ1-4 TRBD1 TRBV7-8 once CASSLGQGQRNEKLFF TGTGCCAGCAGCTTAGGACAGGGTCAGAGAAATGAAAAACTGTTTTTT
TRBJ2-5 TRBD1 TRBV5-4 medium-sized CASSPGSGGEETQYF TGTGCCAGCAGCCCCGGCTCAGGGGGCGAGGAGACCCAGTACTTC
TRBJ2-7 TRBD2 TRBV10-1 - CASSAWTSGAYEQYF TGCGCCAGCAGTGCTTGGACTAGCGGGGCCTACGAGCAGTACTTC
TRBJ2-7 TRBD1 TRBV7-2 - CASSLGQGGYEQYF TGTGCCAGCAGCTTAGGACAGGGGGGATACGAGCAGTACTTC
TRBJ2-7 TRBD2 TRBV7-2 - CASSLLAAGGTYEQYF TGTGCCAGCAGCTTACTAGCGGCGGGAGGTACCTACGAGCAGTACTTC
TRBJ2-5 - TRBV7-2 - CASSLVQQETQYF TGTGCCAGCAGCTTAGTACAGCAAGAGACCCAGTACTTC
TRBJ2-3 - TRBV9 - CASSVGGSQNTQYF TGTGCCAGCAGCGTAGGTGGTAGCCAAAATACGCAGTATTTT
TRBJ1-1 - TRBV27 - CASMRGFTEAFF TGTGCCAGCATGAGAGGATTCACTGAAGCTTTCTTT
TRBJ2-5 TRBD2 TRBV6-2/TRBV6-3 - CASSSPAAGEETQYF TGTGCCAGCAGTTCTCCGGCAGCGGGGGAAGAGACCCAGTACTTC
TRBJ2-7 TRBD1 TRBV4-1 few CASSYRDRGFYGEQYF TGCGCCAGCAGCTACCGGGACAGGGGGTTTTACGGCGAGCAGTACTTC
TRBJ2-5 TRBD2 TRBV25-1 - CASTQGLAGEGETQYF TGTGCCAGCACCCAGGGACTAGCGGGAGAAGGTGAGACCCAGTACTTC
TRBJ1-5 - TRBV18 - CASSLNNEDQPQHF TGTGCCAGCTCGCTCAACAACGAGGATCAGCCCCAGCATTTT
TRBJ2-7 TRBD2 TRBV7-2 - CASSPAGAGLPYEQYF TGTGCCAGCAGCCCAGCCGGGGCGGGACTACCCTACGAGCAGTACTTC
TRBJ2-7 - TRBV4-3 - CASSQDEGSSYEQYF TGCGCCAGCAGCCAAGATGAGGGCTCGTCCTACGAGCAGTACTTC
TRBJ2-3 TRBD1 TRBV12-3/TRBV12-4 - CASSSGGNTQYF TGTGCCAGCAGCTCAGGGGGCAATACGCAGTATTTT
TRBJ2-7 TRBD1 TRBV6-6 - CASRGGDRGTYEQYF TGTGCCAGCAGGGGGGGGGACAGGGGCACCTACGAGCAGTACTTC
TRBJ2-7 TRBD1 TRBV3-1/TRBV3-2 - CASSPGGEQYF TGTGCCAGCAGCCCAGGGGGCGAGCAGTACTTC
TRBJ2-6 - TRBV28 - CASSPPSGTPGANVLTF TGTGCCAGCAGTCCGCCCTCCGGGACTCCTGGGGCCAACGTCCTGACTTTC
TRBJ1-2 - TRBV2 - CASNMGALYGYTF TGTGCCAGCAATATGGGGGCTCTCTATGGCTACACCTTC
TRBJ2-3 TRBD2 TRBV5-1 - CASRLRTSGRPDSTDTQYF TGCGCCAGCAGACTTAGGACTAGCGGGAGGCCCGATAGCACAGATACGCAGTATTTT
TRBJ1-2 TRBD1 TRBV24-1 - CATSDPGTAYGYTF TGTGCCACCAGTGATCCCGGGACAGCCTATGGCTACACCTTC
TRBJ1-1 TRBD1 TRBV19 - CASTGQGDKGEAFF TGTGCCAGTACGGGACAGGGGGATAAGGGTGAAGCTTTCTTT
TRBJ2-7 TRBD1 TRBV19 - CASSPGTGVEQYF TGTGCCAGTAGTCCAGGGACAGGGGTCGAGCAGTACTTC
TRBJ1-4 - TRBV6-1 - CASSEGGRKGINEKLFF TGTGCCAGCAGTGAGGGGGGGCGCAAGGGAATAAATGAAAAACTGTTTTTT
TRBJ2-7 TRBD2 TRBV9 - CASSVAGTSGSEQYF TGTGCCAGCAGCGTTGCCGGGACTAGCGGGAGTGAGCAGTACTTC
TRBJ2-7 TRBD1 TRBV9 once CASSPGGAEQYF TGTGCCAGCAGCCCAGGGGGCGCGGAGCAGTACTTC
TRBJ2-3 TRBD1 TRBV19 - CASSLRQGASTDTQYF TGTGCCAGTAGTTTACGACAGGGGGCAAGCACAGATACGCAGTATTTT
TRBJ1-1 - TRBV4-2 - CASSQDSWARGGAEAFF TGTGCCAGCAGCCAAGATTCCTGGGCTAGGGGGGGGGCTGAAGCTTTCTTT
TRBJ1-6 - TRBV5-8 few CASSLWTGGNSPLHF TGTGCCAGCAGCTTGTGGACGGGAGGTAATTCACCCCTCCACTTT
TRBJ1-4 TRBD1 TRBV19 - CASSTTGVGEKLFF TGTGCCAGTAGTACTACAGGGGTAGGTGAAAAACTGTTTTTT
TRBJ1-2 - TRBV6-5 - CASSYSPGYYGYTF TGTGCCAGCAGTTACTCTCCAGGCTACTATGGCTACACCTTC
TRBJ2-1 - TRBV12-5 - CASGLGPFTSNNEQFF TGTGCTAGTGGCTTGGGCCCATTTACTAGCAACAATGAGCAGTTCTTC
TRBJ1-1 - TRBV18 once CASSPKGLGGKMNTEAFF TGTGCCAGCTCACCAAAAGGTTTGGGGGGGAAAATGAACACTGAAGCTTTCTTT
TRBJ2-2 - TRBV7-9 once CASSLDRNTGELFF TGTGCCAGCAGCTTGGACAGGAACACCGGGGAGCTGTTTTTT